The next 21 T cell receptor beta chains were all read from a single sample in a study of shared clonotypes between healthy human individuals. Naive CD8 cells were CD45RO-negative, positively selected for CCR7, excluding terminally differentiated effector memory CD45RA+ cells. Method: immunoSEQ multiplex PCR; TCRdb's copy keeps in-frame clones and lacks some. The sample carries millions of clones, roughly 94% recorded once. The source material was naive CD8+ T cells sorted from blood. The receptors come from a man aged 18 to 30 in good health.

The chain recombines TRBV5-1 with TRBJ1-2; 7 bases line up with TRBD1. Germline V gene lookup returns CDR1 SGHRS and CDR2 YFSETQ. The CDR3 has 13 amino acids. With V trimmed by 5 bases and J by 2 bases, 3 bases remained unmatched. The CDR3, as DNA: TGCGCCAGCAGGGAGACAGGGAACTATGGCTACACCTTC. Translated: CASRETGNYGYTF. The whole variable domain, filled in from reference TRBV5-1 and TRBJ1-2, reads KAGVTQTPRYLIKTRGQQVTLSCSPISGHRSVSWYQQTPGQGLQFLFEYFSETQRNKGNFPGRFSGRQFSNSRSEMNVSTLELGDSALYLCASRETGNYGYTFGSGTRLTVV.

The V call is TRBV7-9, the J call TRBJ2-5; perhaps D is TRBD1 or TRBD2 (7 bases each). The J call may be in error: the DNA end matches TRBJ2-7 better. Germline V gene lookup returns CDR1 SEHNR and CDR2 FQNEAQ (reference sequence). This CDR3 spans 15 amino acids. CDR3 sequence reads: CASSTPLQGRDEQYF. DNA for the CDR3: TGTGCCAGCAGCACCCCCTTACAGGGGAGGGACGAGCAGTACTTC.

This chain links TRBV6-5 with TRBJ2-7, with 9 bases lining up with TRBD2. The CDR3 covers 14 residues. Trimming took 9 bases from V and 0 from J; bases not matched to a gene: 6. Germline V lookup: CDR1 MNHEY, CDR2 SVGAGI. CDR3 residues: CASADSGGSYEQYF. DNA of the CDR3: TGTGCCAGTGCCGATAGCGGGGGCTCCTACGAGCAGTACTTC.

The V call is TRBV5-8, the J call TRBJ1-2; TRBD1 might be the D (6 bases). The CDR3 extends over 14 amino acids. Per germline, CDR1 SGHTS and CDR2 YDEGEE. Trimming removed 4 bases at V and 5 bases at J, with 15 bases between. The CDR3 loop is CASSAEQGVYGYTF. CDR3 in DNA: TGTGCCAGCAGCGCCGAACAGGGAGTGTATGGCTACACCTTC.

The J gene is TRBJ2-7, the V gene TRBV6-1; D remains unclear. This CDR3 region has 13 residues. V lost 2 bases to trimming and J lost 3 bases, with 8 bases between them. Germline V CDR1 and CDR2: MNHNS, SASEGT. CDR3 in DNA: TGTGCCAGCAGTGAATCAACCAGCTACGAGCAGTACTTC. Protein product: CASSESTSYEQYF.

The V gene is TRBV10-1, the J gene TRBJ2-2; D gene unclear. In germline, CDR1 is WNHNN, CDR2 SYGVQD (reference sequence). Trimming removed 10 bases from V and 3 bases from J, with 15 bases in between. The CDR3 spans 14 residues. CDR3 in amino acids: CATHQRGYTGELFF. The DNA of the CDR3 is TGCGCCACCCATCAAAGAGGATACACCGGGGAGCTGTTTTTT.

The chain is built from TRBV7-2 and TRBJ1-2, with 9 bases aligning to TRBD1. The CDR3 has 16 amino acids. Germline V gene lookup returns CDR1 SGHTA and CDR2 FQGNSA. V lost 4 bases and J lost 5; bases outside the gene matches: 11. CDR3 nucleotides: TGTGCCAGCAGCTCCGTGGACAGGGGACTAGTTTATGGCTACACCTTC. This translates into CASSSVDRGLVYGYTF.

V usage is TRBV4-1 and J usage is TRBJ1-2; unclear D gene. Between the trimmed V and J ends, which lost 0 bases and 6 bases, there was a span of 14 bases. Germline loops: CDR1 MGHRA, CDR2 YSYEKL. The CDR3 extends over 15 amino acids. CDR3 DNA sequence: TGCGCCAGCAGCCAAGAAATGGCCCTCGTGGATGGCTACACCTTC. It specifies CASSQEMALVDGYTF.

This clone appeared once. The same CDR3 can be traced to other DNA sequences in this sample. This chain connects TRBV11-2 to TRBJ2-2; no definite D call. Germline-derived CDR1 and CDR2 are SGHAT and FQNNGV. Trimming took off 1 base at V and 4 bases at J, with 4 bases between the two ends. This CDR3 region has 13 residues. In nucleotides, the CDR3 is TGTGCCAGCAGCTTAGTGGTCACCGGGGAGCTGTTTTTT. Protein product: CASSLVVTGELFF.

V and J are TRBV28 and TRBJ1-5, with D possibly matching TRBD1 (6 bases). The germline V and J ends were trimmed by 7 bases and 3 bases, with 16 bases remaining between them. Germline CDR1 and CDR2: MDHEN and SYDVKM. This CDR3 is built from 15 residues. The CDR3 DNA reads TGTGCCAGCACCACTGCGGGACAACCCAATCAGCCCCAGCATTTT. Protein sequence: CASTTAGQPNQPQHF.

Regarding this clone: Other DNA sequences in this sample translate to the same CDR3. The CDR3 bases are TGTGCCAGCAGCCAAGGCGGAGGATACGAGCAGTACTTC. Translating gives CASSQGGGYEQYF. The V call is TRBV4-2, the J call TRBJ2-7; D possibly corresponds to TRBD2 (5 bases). CDR1 and CDR2 (germline): LGHNA, YNFKEQ. CDR3 length equals 13 residues. Trimming pared 1 base from V and 4 bases from J, leaving 8 bases between.

V usage is TRBV5-8 and J usage is TRBJ1-6; no clear D gene. The CDR3 is 15 amino acids. Per the germline V gene, CDR1 is SGHTS and CDR2 is YDEGEE. Trimming stripped 4 bases from V and 1 base from J, with 9 bases between. In DNA, the CDR3 is TGTGCCAGCAGCCCATCGCGGTCCTATAATTCACCCCTCCACTTT. Its translation: CASSPSRSYNSPLHF.

The chain joins TRBV28 to TRBJ1-1; no definite D call. The CDR3 has 16 amino acids. The germline V and J ends were trimmed by 2 bases and 2 bases, with 15 bases remaining between them. Per the germline V gene, CDR1 is MDHEN and CDR2 is SYDVKM. CDR3 loop: CASSLAAFGLNTEAFF. The CDR3 DNA sequence: TGTGCCAGCAGTTTAGCGGCCTTCGGCCTCAACACTGAAGCTTTCTTT.

The genes are TRBV28 and TRBJ1-5; D is undetermined. CDR1 is MDHEN and CDR2 is SYDVKM in the germline V gene. The CDR3 totals 11 residues. The ends were cut back, 5 bases at V and 11 bases at J, with 10 bases in the middle. The CDR3 region has the DNA TGTGCCAGCAGTCCTGGTCGGGCCCAGCATTTT. It yields the protein CASSPGRAQHF.

This clone was found once. The rearrangement joins TRBV28 to TRBJ2-1, with TRBD2 matching 10 bases. Losses at the gene ends were 4 bases for V and 8 bases for J; bases not matched to a gene: 11. This CDR3 contains 16 residues. Germline loops: CDR1 MDHEN, CDR2 SYDVKM. CDR3 sequence reads: CASSSNVAGGQDEQFF. DNA of the CDR3: TGTGCCAGCAGTTCCAATGTAGCGGGGGGCCAGGATGAGCAGTTCTTC.

The V call is TRBV4-1, the J call TRBJ2-5; 7 bases match TRBD2. V shed 0 bases, J shed 7 bases, and the junction held 11 bases outside the gene matches. Germline loops: CDR1 MGHRA, CDR2 YSYEKL. The CDR3 contains 16 residues. The CDR3 nucleotides read TGCGCCAGCAGCCAAGAAGGAGCGGGGTCCGGGTGGACCCAGTACTTC. Encoded protein: CASSQEGAGSGWTQYF.

The gene calls are TRBV10-2 and TRBJ2-1; the D gene is possibly TRBD2 (6 bases). In germline, CDR1 is WSHSY, CDR2 SAAADI. CDR3 length equals 12 residues. V lost 5 bases to trimming and J lost 6 bases, with 8 bases between them. CDR3 sequence: CASSSSVNEQFF. CDR3 DNA: TGCGCCAGCAGTTCTAGCGTCAATGAGCAGTTCTTC.

The genes are TRBV4-1 and TRBJ1-2; maybe TRBD1 (5 bases). The V gene's germline CDR1 is MGHRA and CDR2 YSYEKL. V was shortened by 2 bases and J by 5 bases, with 15 bases between the two germline ends. The length of the CDR3 is 15 residues. The CDR3 sequence is CASSQKDGTPYGYTF. CDR3 coding DNA: TGCGCCAGCAGCCAAAAGGATGGGACCCCTTATGGCTACACCTTC.

V gene TRBV9 combines with J gene TRBJ2-7, with D possibly matching TRBD1 (6 bases). V lost 3 bases, J lost 2 bases, and 9 bases lay in between. The germline V gene has CDR1 SGDLS and CDR2 YYNGEE. This CDR3 spans 13 amino acids. The CDR3 here is CASSGEGAYEQYF. The CDR3 DNA sequence: TGTGCCAGCAGCGGAGAGGGGGCCTACGAGCAGTACTTC.

CDR3 sequence: CASTEVSDRYSNQPQHF. DNA for the CDR3: TGTGCCAGTACCGAAGTATCAGACAGATATAGCAATCAGCCCCAGCATTTT. J is TRBJ1-5 and V is TRBV19; TRBD1 might be the D (5 bases). V lost 7 bases, J lost 0 bases, and 19 bases lay in between. Germline V lookup: CDR1 LNHDA, CDR2 SQIVND (reference sequence). The CDR3 totals 17 residues.

The chain uses TRBV19 and TRBJ2-3; 7 bases fit TRBD1. V lost 6 bases, J lost 2 bases, and 11 bases stayed unmatched. The CDR3 spans 16 residues. Germline V gene data show CDR1 as LNHDA and CDR2 as SQIVND (reference sequence). The CDR3 reads CASRTGQAAPTDTQYF. The CDR3 DNA reads as TGTGCCAGTAGGACAGGGCAGGCGGCACCCACAGATACGCAGTATTTT.